Below, 10 T cell receptor beta chains from the same sample are listed, as sequenced in a study of cytomegalovirus exposure and HLA in healthy donors. The PCR was carried out with 60 Vbeta primers and 13 Jbeta primers. The assay was immunoSEQ multiplex PCR, and TCRdb's table has in-frame clones only and misses some. The sample lists 75,000 to 95,000 clones, less than 70% occurring once. The sample consisted of PBMCs. These receptors were collected from a man aged 50 to 60 in good health and CMV-seronegative.

This chain links TRBV5-1 with TRBJ2-7; TRBD1 is a possible D gene (6 bases). There are 16 residues in the CDR3. Germline V CDR1 and CDR2: SGHRS, YFSETQ. V was trimmed by 2 bases and J by 2 bases, leaving 17 bases between them. CDR3 DNA: TGCGCCAGCAGCTTCTCGGACAGTAATTTCCCCTACGAGCAGTACTTC. Encoded protein: CASSFSDSNFPYEQYF. The whole variable domain, remainder taken from reference TRBV5-1 and TRBJ2-7, is KAGVTQTPRYLIKTRGQQVTLSCSPISGHRSVSWYQQTPGQGLQFLFEYFSETQRNKGNFPGRFSGRQFSNSRSEMNVSTLELGDSALYLCASSFSDSNFPYEQYFGPGTRLTVT.

In its sample, this clone was seen a few times. The chain couples TRBV5-6 to TRBJ2-7; D is unresolved. V was pared by 1 base and J by 6 bases, with 8 bases between. This CDR3 is 12 amino acids long. Germline V gene data show CDR1 as SGHDT and CDR2 as YYEEEE. CDR3 amino acids: CASSLIPREQYF. The CDR3, as DNA: TGTGCCAGCAGCTTGATCCCTCGCGAGCAGTACTTC.

V usage is TRBV7-2 and J usage is TRBJ2-1; 9 bases match TRBD1. The germline V gene encodes CDR1 SGHTA and CDR2 FQGNSA. The CDR3 consists of 14 residues. V was pared by 5 bases and J by 12 bases, with 11 bases of the junction left unmatched. The CDR3 loop is CASSPPPDRGGQFF. CDR3 coding DNA: TGTGCCAGCAGCCCCCCCCCGGACAGGGGTGGGCAGTTCTTC.

V gene TRBV7-2 combines with J gene TRBJ2-3; 8 bases match TRBD2. V was clipped by 4 bases and J by 1 base; unmatched bases: 1. The CDR3 sequence is 14 residues long. Germline CDR1 reads SGHTA; CDR2 reads FQGNSA. The CDR3 nucleotides read TGTGCCAGCAGCTACGGGAGGGGCACAGATACGCAGTATTTT. This encodes CASSYGRGTDTQYF.

The chain uses TRBV6-5 and TRBJ1-6; a weak D match, TRBD1 (6 bases). CDR1 is MNHEY and CDR2 is SVGAGI in the germline V gene. This CDR3 region has 14 residues. The V and J ends lost 7 bases and 10 bases respectively, with 17 bases between them. The CDR3 DNA is TGTGCCAGCAAGTTCGGGGGGCGCCGATCACCCCTCCACTTT. Its translation is CASKFGGRRSPLHF.

This clone was counted once. This chain joins TRBV28 and TRBJ2-5; 7 nucleotides agree with TRBD2. This CDR3 contains 14 residues. V lost 8 bases to trimming and J lost 2 bases; unmatched junction nucleotides: 8. Germline loops: CDR1 MDHEN, CDR2 SYDVKM. The CDR3 loop is CASGAGVYQETQYF. CDR3 nucleotides: TGTGCCAGCGGTGCGGGGGTTTATCAAGAGACCCAGTACTTC.

The chain carries TRBV2 and TRBJ2-5, with D hard to call. V was cut by 5 bases and J by 4 bases, with 11 bases left in between. The germline gives CDR1 SNHLY, CDR2 FYNNEI. This CDR3 has 13 amino acids. The CDR3 spells CASSFTEGETQYF. For the CDR3, the DNA is TGTGCCAGCAGTTTCACAGAAGGAGAGACCCAGTACTTC.

The V gene is TRBV19, the J gene TRBJ2-1; TRBD2 matches at 7 bases. In germline, CDR1 is LNHDA, CDR2 SQIVND (reference sequence). V dropped 4 bases and J dropped 4; count of bases not matched to a gene: 7. The CDR3 length is 15 residues. The CDR3 region is CASSNPGLGYNEQFF. CDR3 nucleotides: TGTGCCAGTAGTAATCCCGGACTAGGGTACAATGAGCAGTTCTTC.

The rearrangement joins TRBV5-4 to TRBJ1-2, with 7 positions matching TRBD1. Trimming removed 4 bases from V and 0 bases from J; junction bases left unmatched: 9. CDR1 and CDR2 from the germline V gene are SGHNT and YYREEE (reference sequence). The CDR3 has 16 amino acids. This chain's CDR3 is CASSQSLDRANYGYTF. The DNA of the CDR3 is TGTGCCAGCAGCCAGTCATTAGACAGGGCTAACTATGGCTACACCTTC.

This rearrangement joins TRBV11-2 to TRBJ2-5; the match to TRBD2 covers 10 bases. Per germline, CDR1 SGHAT and CDR2 FQNNGV. V lost 1 base, J lost 8 bases, and 10 bases stayed unmatched. The CDR3 is 16 amino acids. This CDR3 is CASSLGGASGRQTQYF. The CDR3 coding sequence is TGTGCCAGCAGCTTAGGGGGGGCTAGCGGGAGACAAACCCAGTACTTC.